The 32 T cell receptor beta chains below come from one sample, sequenced in a study of cytomegalovirus exposure and HLA in healthy donors. In the PCR, 60 Vbeta and 13 Jbeta primers were used. Repertoires were generated with immunoSEQ multiplex PCR, while TCRdb's copy carries only in-frame clones and drops some. Of some 130,000 clones in the sample, around 77% are singletons; the top ten hold around 1.2%. Input material: PBMCs. Receptors originate from a man aged 50-60 years in good health and CMV-seronegative.

The genes are TRBV4-1 and TRBJ2-1, with TRBD1 identical over 10 bases. Germline-derived CDR1 and CDR2 are MGHRA and YSYEKL. J gave up 10 bases and V 9 bases, and 12 bases lay outside the gene matches. CDR3 length equals 14 residues. The CDR3: CASAPTGGTEEQFF. As DNA, the CDR3 is TGCGCCAGTGCCCCGACAGGGGGCACGGAGGAGCAGTTCTTC.

The CDR3 loop reads CASSLDSTGELFF. Here the CDR3 DNA reads TGTGCCAGCAGCTTAGACAGCACCGGGGAGCTGTTTTTT. This chain links TRBV5-4 with TRBJ2-2, with D maybe TRBD1 (5 bases). Germline V gives CDR1 SGHNT, CDR2 YYREEE (reference sequence). V lost 2 bases, J lost 4 bases, and 6 bases lay in between. The CDR3 extends over 13 amino acids.

J is TRBJ1-2 and V is TRBV5-8; 8 bases are shared with TRBD1. The length of the CDR3 is 13 residues. CDR1 and CDR2 (germline): SGHTS, YDEGEE. J gave up 3 bases and V 7 bases, and 5 bases lay outside the gene matches. This chain's CDR3 is CASAGQGYYGYTF. In DNA, the CDR3 is TGTGCCAGCGCCGGACAGGGATACTATGGCTACACCTTC.

V and J are TRBV11-2 and TRBJ1-3, with 7 positions matching TRBD1. The CDR3 is 15 residues long. Unmatched junction bases numbered 5, after V lost 0 bases and J lost 6 bases. From germline, CDR1 is SGHAT and CDR2 FQNNGV. CDR3 protein: CASSLDRGQQNTIYF. In nucleotides, the CDR3 is TGTGCCAGCAGCTTAGATAGGGGACAGCAAAACACCATATATTTT.

V usage is TRBV27 and J usage is TRBJ2-7, with 11 nucleotides matching TRBD2. Germline V lookup: CDR1 MNHEY, CDR2 SMNVEV (reference sequence). The CDR3 is made up of 14 amino acids. V gave up 6 bases and J gave up 2 bases; unmatched junction bases: 3. CDR3 protein: CASSPGLAAYEQYF. The DNA of the CDR3 is TGTGCCAGCAGCCCGGGACTAGCGGCCTACGAGCAGTACTTC.

Here the CDR3 reads CAISQRTGSSYNEQFF. Here the CDR3 DNA reads TGTGCCATTTCTCAAAGGACAGGGAGCTCCTACAATGAGCAGTTCTTC. The chain combines TRBV10-3 with TRBJ2-1; TRBD1 matches 8 bases. V lost 9 bases, J lost 0 bases, and 10 bases stayed unmatched. Germline V gene lookup returns CDR1 ENHRY and CDR2 SYGVKD. The length of the CDR3 is 16 residues.

The genes are TRBV30 and TRBJ1-2; D is ambiguous. Trimming took 5 bases from V and 6 from J, leaving 13 bases between them. Germline V gene sequence: CDR1 GTSNPN, CDR2 SVGIG (reference sequence). This CDR3 spans 12 amino acids. CDR3: CAWYRVPHGYTF. Here the CDR3 DNA reads TGTGCCTGGTATCGGGTACCTCATGGCTACACCTTC.

The V gene is TRBV25-1, the J gene TRBJ2-3, with 7 nucleotides matching TRBD1. The CDR3 loop spans 14 amino acids. Germline V gives CDR1 MGHDK, CDR2 SYGVNS. Losses at the gene ends were 4 bases for V and 6 bases for J; bases not matched to a gene: 7. CDR3 region: CASSVGQTGDTQYF. The DNA of the CDR3 is TGTGCCAGCAGTGTGGGACAGACGGGGGATACGCAGTATTTT.

This clone was found a few times. The chain is built from TRBV11-3 and TRBJ2-7; TRBD1 matches at 11 bases. The CDR3 extends over 14 amino acids. V lost 5 bases to trimming and J lost 5 bases; unmatched junction nucleotides: 5. Germline values: CDR1 SGHNT, CDR2 YENEEA. The CDR3 region is CASSPRTGGDEQYF. The DNA for the CDR3 is TGTGCCAGCAGCCCGCGGACAGGGGGCGACGAGCAGTACTTC.

CDR3 protein: CASSSQGSQTAPLSYEQYF. CDR3 DNA sequence: TGTGCCAGCAGCTCCCAAGGGTCACAGACAGCACCCTTATCCTACGAGCAGTACTTC. The chain recombines TRBV5-5 with TRBJ2-7; D is perhaps TRBD1 (5 bases). CDR1 is SGHKS and CDR2 is YYEKEE in the germline V gene (reference sequence). With 3 bases removed from V and 1 base from J, the gap between germline ends came to 26 bases. The CDR3 length is 19 residues.

The chain has TRBV29-1 and TRBJ2-3; 9 positions match TRBD1. Germline V gives CDR1 SQVTM, CDR2 ANQGSEA. Unmatched junction bases numbered 7, after V lost 7 bases and J lost 2 bases. The CDR3 extends over 14 amino acids. CDR3 protein: CSGVQGAPTDTQYF. CDR3 DNA sequence: TGCAGCGGGGTACAGGGGGCACCCACAGATACGCAGTATTTT.

The chain recombines TRBV10-2 with TRBJ1-1; TRBD1 might be the D (5 bases). The CDR3 extends over 13 amino acids. V was shortened by 7 bases and J by 1 base, with 10 bases between the two germline ends. Germline lookup yields CDR1 WSHSY and CDR2 SAAADI. For the CDR3, the DNA is TGCGCCAGCATCGAACAGGCGAACACTGAAGCTTTCTTT. It codes for CASIEQANTEAFF.

V is TRBV11-2 and J is TRBJ1-2, with 8 positions matching TRBD1. CDR1 and CDR2 (germline): SGHAT, FQNNGV. CDR3 size: 15 residues. Trimming took 0 bases from V and 4 from J; bases not matched to a gene: 4. The DNA for the CDR3 is TGTGCCAGCAGCTTAGAACGGACAGGGAGCTATGGCTACACCTTC. It is translated as CASSLERTGSYGYTF.

The genes are TRBV7-8 and TRBJ1-4; 7 positions match TRBD1. J was trimmed by 7 bases and V by 3 bases; bases with no gene match: 14. The CDR3 runs 17 residues. Germline lookup yields CDR1 SGHVS and CDR2 FQNEAQ. CDR3 sequence (DNA): TGTGCCAGCAGCTTTAGTAGGACAGGACTTAAGGGTGAAAAACTGTTTTTT. This codes for CASSFSRTGLKGEKLFF.

This chain uses TRBV7-3 with TRBJ2-7; D is ambiguous. From germline, CDR1 is SGHTA and CDR2 FQGTGA. CDR3 length equals 13 residues. V was pared by 2 bases and J by 4 bases, with 9 bases between. The CDR3 coding sequence is TGTGCCAGCAGCTTACAGGCTGGGTACGAGCAGTACTTC. This sequence encodes CASSLQAGYEQYF.

The chain couples TRBV7-4 to TRBJ1-5; D unclear. CDR1 SGHVT and CDR2 SQSDAQ come from the germline V gene. Trimming removed 7 bases at V and 5 bases at J, with 3 bases between. The CDR3 length is 10 residues. In nucleotides, the CDR3 is TGTGCCAGCACCGATCAGCCCCAGCATTTT. Translated, it gives CASTDQPQHF.

This clone was recorded a few times. The V call is TRBV5-4, the J call TRBJ2-5; 11 nucleotides agree with TRBD1. This CDR3 region has 16 residues. V shed 4 bases and J 5 bases; nucleotides not matched to a gene: 10. Germline values: CDR1 SGHNT, CDR2 YYREEE (reference sequence). Here the CDR3 reads CASSAGWDRGRETQYF. CDR3 coding DNA: TGTGCCAGCAGCGCCGGCTGGGACAGGGGGAGGGAGACCCAGTACTTC.

The V and J genes are TRBV6-1 and TRBJ1-1; D unclear. The ends were cut back, 5 bases at V and 0 bases at J, with 13 bases in the middle. Germline V gene data show CDR1 as MNHNS and CDR2 as SASEGT. CDR3 length: 15 amino acids. CDR3 in amino acids: CASSWGGRLNTEAFF. As DNA, the CDR3 is TGTGCCAGCAGTTGGGGAGGTAGGTTGAACACTGAAGCTTTCTTT.

The genes are TRBV10-3 and TRBJ2-5; D not resolved. V lost 5 bases to trimming and J lost 3 bases, with 10 bases between them. The CDR3 has 13 amino acids. The germline gives CDR1 ENHRY, CDR2 SYGVKD. The CDR3 DNA is TGTGCCATCAGTACGGCAGACAAAGAGACCCAGTACTTC. This sequence encodes CAISTADKETQYF.

The chain joins TRBV15 to TRBJ2-5; 15 bases map to TRBD2. The CDR3 is 18 amino acids. Germline V CDR1 and CDR2: LNHNV, YYDKDF (reference sequence). V gave up 1 base and J gave up 5 bases; unmatched junction bases: 8. CDR3 nucleotide sequence: TGTGCCACCAGCAGAGGCAAATGGACTAGCGGGAGGGCTGAGACCCAGTACTTC. Translated: CATSRGKWTSGRAETQYF.

J is TRBJ2-7 and V is TRBV6-5; the match to TRBD1 covers 7 bases. The CDR3 loop spans 14 amino acids. The V gene's germline CDR1 is MNHEY and CDR2 SVGAGI. Trimming at V came to 0 bases and at J to 1 base, leaving 0 bases not matched to a gene. CDR3 bases: TGTGCCAGCAGTTACTCGGGACAGTCCTACGAGCAGTACTTC. Translating gives CASSYSGQSYEQYF.

The V call is TRBV7-2, the J call TRBJ1-2; D remains unclear. Germline V lookup: CDR1 SGHTA, CDR2 FQGNSA. The length of the CDR3 is 11 residues. Trimming took 2 bases from V and 14 from J, leaving 12 bases between them. CDR3 protein: CASSLSDVRTF. The CDR3 coding sequence is TGTGCCAGCAGCTTATCCGACGTCAGGACCTTC.

The DNA for the CDR3 is TGTGCCAGCAGGGGGACAGCTGACACTGAAGCTTTCTTT. The encoded protein is CASRGTADTEAFF. The V and J genes are TRBV6-5 and TRBJ1-1; TRBD1 matches at 7 bases. The CDR3 runs 13 residues. Germline V lookup: CDR1 MNHEY, CDR2 SVGAGI. V was clipped by 6 bases and J by 3 bases; unmatched bases: 4.

The rearrangement uses TRBV30 and TRBJ2-3, with unresolved D. Trimming cost V 7 bases and J 5 bases, with 10 bases left between them. The CDR3 totals 11 residues. Germline V CDR1 and CDR2: GTSNPN, SVGIG (reference sequence). The DNA of the CDR3 is TGTGCCTATTCTACGGGAGATACGCAGTATTTT. The encoded protein is CAYSTGDTQYF.

This clone has more than one count but fewer than ten. The chain uses TRBV19 and TRBJ2-1; 12 positions match TRBD1. The CDR3 covers 15 residues. CDR1 and CDR2 from the germline V gene are LNHDA and SQIVND (reference sequence). V dropped 4 bases and J dropped 8; count of bases not matched to a gene: 6. The CDR3 nucleotides are TGTGCCAGTAGTAAGTCCGGGACAGGGGGCGATGAGCAGTTCTTC. It translates to CASSKSGTGGDEQFF.

The chain joins TRBV28 to TRBJ1-5; 9 nucleotides agree with TRBD1. V gave up 5 bases and J gave up 6 bases; unmatched junction bases: 11. In germline, CDR1 is MDHEN, CDR2 SYDVKM. The CDR3 totals 16 residues. The CDR3 DNA reads TGTGCCAGCAGTCTCCGGGACAGGGTAGGAAGTCAGCCCCAGCATTTT. It is translated as CASSLRDRVGSQPQHF.

The chain has TRBV27 and TRBJ2-7; 7 bases align to TRBD1. The CDR3 runs to 13 residues. The V gene's germline CDR1 is MNHEY and CDR2 SMNVEV (reference sequence). The junction had 5 bases not matched to a gene; V was cut back by 6 bases and J by 3 bases. The CDR3 here is CASRPGQNYEQYF. CDR3 in DNA: TGTGCCAGCAGGCCGGGACAGAACTACGAGCAGTACTTC.

The chain joins TRBV7-2 to TRBJ2-2, with TRBD2 identical over 9 bases. This CDR3 is 14 amino acids long. The junction had 7 bases not matched to a gene; V was cut back by 5 bases and J by 9 bases. CDR1 SGHTA and CDR2 FQGNSA come from the germline V gene. The CDR3 reads CASSPDSGSRELFF. For the CDR3, the DNA is TGTGCCAGCAGCCCTGATAGCGGGAGTAGGGAGCTGTTTTTT.

The rearrangement uses TRBV7-6 and TRBJ2-1; 8 nucleotides match TRBD2. In germline, CDR1 is SGHVS, CDR2 FNYEAQ. V lost 1 base to trimming and J lost 6 bases; unmatched junction nucleotides: 11. The CDR3 runs 17 residues. CDR3 residues: CASSLGSRAGVRNEQFF. The CDR3 DNA is TGTGCCAGCAGCTTAGGTTCCAGAGCGGGAGTTCGCAATGAGCAGTTCTTC.

This chain uses TRBV5-4 with TRBJ2-5, with D unresolved. With 4 bases removed from V and 2 bases from J, the gap between germline ends came to 9 bases. The CDR3 is made up of 13 amino acids. CDR1 is SGHNT, CDR2 YYREEE, per germline (reference sequence). Here the CDR3 reads CASSTTSQETQYF. CDR3 DNA sequence: TGTGCCAGCAGCACGACTTCGCAAGAGACCCAGTACTTC.

This chain links TRBV27 with TRBJ1-2, with TRBD1 identical over 9 bases. The CDR3 runs 13 residues. Trimming at V came to 5 bases and at J to 7 bases, leaving 5 bases not matched to a gene. Germline V gives CDR1 MNHEY, CDR2 SMNVEV (reference sequence). This CDR3 reads CASSDRGFFGYTF. In DNA form, the CDR3 reads TGTGCCAGCAGTGACAGGGGGTTTTTTGGCTACACCTTC.

V usage is TRBV7-2 and J usage is TRBJ2-2; TRBD2 might be the D (6 bases). The germline V and J ends were trimmed by 5 bases and 5 bases, with 12 bases remaining between them. From germline, CDR1 is SGHTA and CDR2 FQGNSA. This CDR3 has 14 amino acids. The CDR3 is CASSSNSGTGELFF. For the CDR3, the DNA is TGTGCCAGCAGCAGCAACAGCGGGACCGGGGAGCTGTTTTTT.